The source of this T cell receptor (beta chain) is a study of cytomegalovirus exposure and HLA in healthy donors. The germline V gene encodes CDR1 LGHNA and CDR2 YSLEER. This CDR3 is 16 amino acids long. V was clipped by 0 bases and J by 4 bases; unmatched bases: 6. Notes on this clone: Its antigen remains unknown.

Measured with immunoSEQ multiplex PCR; TCRdb has only the in-frame clones, and not every one. The table records under 140,000 clones, more than 70% of them present only once. Regarding the study as a whole: Subsequent analysis found a tendency for first-cohort TCR clusters to co-occur within the 95 to 150 validation repertoires.

The chain couples TRBV4-3 to TRBJ2-1; 7 bases agree with TRBD1. This receptor was obtained from a woman aged 18 to 35 in good health and CMV-seronegative. The material sequenced was PBMCs. CDR3 sequence reads: CASSQDMRQGYNEQFF. The CDR3 nucleotides are TGCGCCAGCAGCCAAGATATGAGACAGGGTTACAATGAGCAGTTCTTC.